This T cell receptor beta chain was captured in a study of control samples from healthy donors and cancer patients. Sequencing used immunoSEQ multiplex PCR; TCRdb keeps in-frame clones, though not all of them. The sample lists about 160,000 clones; 85% to 95% were seen once. Source material: blood. This receptor was obtained from a woman aged 40 to 50 in good health.

The CDR3: CASTRYPGTGYNEQFF. Written as DNA, the CDR3 is TGTGCCAGCACTCGTTACCCCGGGACTGGTTACAATGAGCAGTTCTTC. The V and J genes are TRBV6-6 and TRBJ2-1, with TRBD2 as a possible D gene (6 bases). The length of the CDR3 is 16 residues. V was cut by 7 bases and J by 4 bases, with 20 bases left in between. Germline values: CDR1 MNHNY, CDR2 SVGAGI (reference sequence).